This T cell receptor beta chain was recorded in a study of Graves' ophthalmopathy and Graves' hyperthyroidism. RNA transcripts yielded amplified TCR beta CDR3 regions. An opening RT-PCR round employed HTBI primers and preceded a second-round multiplex PCR. Via MiXCR, TCRdb re-called the multiplex PCR reads, giving one row per CDR3 protein. The sample contains some 240,000 distinct CDR3 sequences, approximately 42% of which appear only once. This TCR was recovered from an adult man with Graves' ophthalmopathy. The sequencing sample was made of peripheral blood.

In DNA, the CDR3 is TGTGCCAGCGTCTCATACACCAGGTTTGAAGCTTTCTTT. Translating it yields CASVSYTRFEAFF. V and J are TRBV28 and TRBJ1-1, with D hard to call. The length of the CDR3 is 13 residues. Trimming took off 8 bases at V and 7 bases at J, with 17 bases between the two ends. Germline lookup yields CDR1 MDHEN and CDR2 SYDVKM.